Sequencing of this TCR beta chain was carried out in a study of blood T cell repertoires in COVID-19. Whole-study context: From the United States, Italy and Spain came samples of acute and convalescent COVID-19. T cells, B-cell-depleted T cells, or PBMCs provided the cDNA or gDNA that served as material.

Germline lookup yields CDR1 GTSNPN and CDR2 SVGIG (reference sequence). The CDR3 has 12 amino acids. V was trimmed by 3 bases and J by 5 bases, leaving 11 bases between them. Original methodology: Quantification of nucleated cells was approximated via reference gene primer amplification. The repertoire was sequenced with immunoSEQ multiplex PCR; TCRdb's copy has only in-frame clones and lacks some. Clone size and the V and J calls come from that table; the DNA yielded D and trimming. The sample lists 200,000 to 250,000 clones; around 80% were seen once. The source material was peripheral blood. This chain uses TRBV30 with TRBJ2-7, with D possibly matching TRBD1 (6 bases). The clonotype was recovered from a woman aged 55-69 years who had recovered from COVID-19. The CDR3 DNA follows: TGTGCCTGGAGCCACAGGGTCCACGAGCAGTACTTC. As protein: CAWSHRVHEQYF.